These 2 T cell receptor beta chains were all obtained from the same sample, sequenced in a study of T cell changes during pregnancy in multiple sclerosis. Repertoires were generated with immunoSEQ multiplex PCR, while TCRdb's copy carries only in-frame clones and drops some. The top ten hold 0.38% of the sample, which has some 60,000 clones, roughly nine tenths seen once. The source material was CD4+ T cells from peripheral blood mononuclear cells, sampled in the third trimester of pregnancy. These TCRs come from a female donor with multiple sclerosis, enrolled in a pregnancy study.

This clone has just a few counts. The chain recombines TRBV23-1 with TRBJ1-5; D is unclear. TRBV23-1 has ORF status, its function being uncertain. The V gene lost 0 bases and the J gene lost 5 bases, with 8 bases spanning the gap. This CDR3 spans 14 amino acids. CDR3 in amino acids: CASSQSGGHQPQHF. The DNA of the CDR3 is TGCGCCAGCAGTCAATCTGGAGGACATCAGCCCCAGCATTTT.

CDR3 coding DNA: TGTGCCAGCAGCGGACCCCAGGGTACAAGCACAGATACGCAGTATTTT. Amino acid sequence: CASSGPQGTSTDTQYF. This chain links TRBV9 with TRBJ2-3, with D possibly TRBD1 on 5 matching bases. In germline, CDR1 is SGDLS, CDR2 YYNGEE. V lost 3 bases, J lost 0 bases, and 14 bases lay in between. The CDR3 consists of 16 residues.